This TCR beta chain was found in a study of blood T cell repertoires in COVID-19. About the research overall: The cDNA or gDNA used as material had been derived from T cells, B-cell-depleted T cells, or PBMCs.

This clone was observed a handful of times. The CDR3 spans 15 residues. With 3 bases removed from V and 3 bases from J, the gap between germline ends came to 12 bases. From germline, CDR1 is SNHLY and CDR2 FYNNEI. Repertoires were generated with immunoSEQ multiplex PCR, while TCRdb's copy carries only in-frame clones and drops some. This sample has over 100,000 clones, with about 82% found just once. Sample: peripheral blood. The chain is built from TRBV2 and TRBJ1-5; no clear D gene. This sequence was found in a man between 60 and 75 years old with active or convalescent COVID-19. DNA for the CDR3: TGTGCCAGCAGTGATCGACGCGGTAACAATCAGCCCCAGCATTTT. This gives the protein CASSDRRGNNQPQHF.